Each of the 29 T cell receptor beta chains below was sequenced from the same sample in a study of blood T cell repertoires in COVID-19. Sequenced by immunoSEQ multiplex PCR; TCRdb stores in-frame clones only, minus some. The sample contains some 21,000 clones, less than 75% of which appear only once. Sequencing used peripheral blood. Source of these receptors: a human donor in a cohort sampled during active or convalescent COVID-19.

This chain uses TRBV5-1 with TRBJ1-1, with 8 bases matching TRBD1. The CDR3 is 13 amino acids. CDR1 and CDR2 from the germline V gene are SGHRS and YFSETQ. The trim removed 6 bases at V and 1 base at J, leaving 2 bases unmatched. CDR3: CASNQGANTEAFF. The CDR3 DNA is TGCGCCAGCAACCAGGGGGCGAACACTGAAGCTTTCTTT.

Notes on this clone: This sample includes further DNA sequences coding for the same CDR3. The chain carries TRBV6-5 and TRBJ2-6, with TRBD1 as a possible D gene (6 bases). CDR1 and CDR2 (germline): MNHEY, SVGAGI. CDR3 length: 15 amino acids. V gave up 6 bases and J gave up 0 bases, with 9 bases separating them. The CDR3 region has the DNA TGTGCCAGCAGGACAGGAGGCTCTGGGGCCAACGTCCTGACTTTC. Residues: CASRTGGSGANVLTF.

The chain combines TRBV6-2 or TRBV6-3 with TRBJ2-4, with 8 nucleotides matching TRBD2. CDR3 length: 18 residues. The J segment lost 2 bases and the V segment lost 2 bases, leaving 11 bases of the junction unmatched. Germline loops: CDR1 MNHEY, CDR2 SVGEGT. CDR3 loop: CASSYDGSGIGTKNIQYF. CDR3 DNA sequence: TGTGCCAGCAGTTACGATGGTAGCGGGATCGGGACCAAAAACATTCAGTACTTC.

The genes are TRBV10-3 and TRBJ2-7; D is perhaps TRBD1 (5 bases). Trimming removed 2 bases at V and 2 bases at J, with 13 bases between. There are 15 residues in the CDR3. CDR1 and CDR2 from the germline V gene are ENHRY and SYGVKD. As DNA, the CDR3 is TGTGCCATCAGTGAGCGACAGCCCTTGACCTACGAGCAGTACTTC. Encoded protein: CAISERQPLTYEQYF.

V gene TRBV18 combines with J gene TRBJ2-7, with TRBD1 matching 7 bases. V trimming: 4 bases; J trimming: 6 bases; junction bases outside the gene matches: 9. Germline values: CDR1 KGHSH, CDR2 LQKENI. This CDR3 has 14 residues. The CDR3 region has the DNA TGTGCCAGCTCACATACCACAGGGGAAGGCGAGCAGTACTTC. This gives the protein CASSHTTGEGEQYF.

This clone was found once. V is TRBV18 and J is TRBJ2-1; D uncertain. The germline gives CDR1 KGHSH, CDR2 LQKENI. V lost 4 bases and J 0 bases, leaving 10 bases between the germline ends. The CDR3 loop spans 15 amino acids. CDR3 in amino acids: CASSLVESSYNEQFF. DNA of the CDR3: TGTGCCAGCTCACTGGTGGAGAGCTCCTACAATGAGCAGTTCTTC.

This clone showed up just once. The V gene is TRBV28, the J gene TRBJ2-6, with D tentatively TRBD2 (5 bases). Per the germline V gene, CDR1 is MDHEN and CDR2 is SYDVKM. The CDR3 spans 15 residues. V gave up 1 base and J gave up 4 bases, with 8 bases separating them. The CDR3: CASSLYRGGANVLTF. CDR3 sequence (DNA): TGTGCCAGCAGTTTATACCGGGGAGGGGCCAACGTCCTGACTTTC.

V usage is TRBV7-9 and J usage is TRBJ2-3; tentative D call: TRBD2 (7 bases). This CDR3 comprises 14 residues. Looked up from germline, CDR1 is SEHNR and CDR2 is FQNEAQ (reference sequence). V gave up 2 bases and J gave up 5 bases, with 11 bases separating them. CDR3 sequence: CASSLFGGRDTQYF. CDR3 DNA: TGTGCCAGCAGCTTATTCGGGGGGCGAGATACGCAGTATTTT.

This clone has just a few counts. This chain connects TRBV6-6 to TRBJ2-7; 11 bases align to TRBD2. Germline V CDR1 and CDR2: MNHNY, SVGAGI (reference sequence). The CDR3 length is 12 residues. Germline trimming cut 6 bases from V and 8 bases from J; bases unmatched to any gene: 3. The CDR3 reads CASRPSGGQQYF. In nucleotides, the CDR3 is TGTGCCAGCAGGCCTAGCGGGGGGCAGCAGTACTTC.

The table lists this clone with a few counts. This chain's CDR3 is CASSSWTGGSPLHF. The DNA of the CDR3 is TGTGCCAGCAGTTCTTGGACAGGGGGATCACCCCTCCACTTT. V gene TRBV27 combines with J gene TRBJ1-6; 10 bases are shared with TRBD1. Germline CDR1 and CDR2: MNHEY and SMNVEV (reference sequence). The CDR3 has 14 amino acids. V was pared by 4 bases and J by 10 bases, with 4 bases of the junction left unmatched.

The V gene is TRBV5-1, the J gene TRBJ2-5; possibly TRBD1 for D (6 bases). This CDR3 region has 17 residues. Germline assignment: CDR1 SGHRS and CDR2 YFSETQ. Trimming took off 5 bases at V and 3 bases at J, with 23 bases between the two ends. The CDR3 reads CASRRSRGQPTKETQYF. CDR3 coding DNA: TGCGCCAGCAGAAGATCCAGGGGACAACCGACGAAAGAGACCCAGTACTTC.

This sequence joins TRBV28 and TRBJ2-1; no reliable D call. The V gene lost 6 bases and the J gene lost 5 bases, with 8 bases spanning the gap. The germline gives CDR1 MDHEN, CDR2 SYDVKM. The CDR3 covers 12 residues. CDR3 in amino acids: CASSLFNNEQFF. For the CDR3, the DNA is TGTGCCAGCAGCCTCTTTAACAATGAGCAGTTCTTC.

The rearrangement uses TRBV6-5 and TRBJ1-5; 8 nucleotides agree with TRBD1. With 8 bases clipped from V and 5 bases from J, the junction kept 8 bases outside the gene matches. The CDR3 consists of 14 residues. From germline, CDR1 is MNHEY and CDR2 SVGAGI. CDR3 in DNA: TGTGCCAGCGTCCAGGGGGCCTTATATCAGCCCCAGCATTTT. Amino acids: CASVQGALYQPQHF.

This sequence joins TRBV27 and TRBJ2-1; tentative D call: TRBD2 (6 bases). There are 16 residues in the CDR3. V dropped 5 bases and J dropped 5 bases, with 19 bases sitting between them. CDR1 and CDR2 from the germline V gene are MNHEY and SMNVEV (reference sequence). This CDR3 reads CASSPYGAGRHNEQFF. CDR3 DNA sequence: TGTGCCAGCAGTCCCTATGGGGCAGGGAGGCACAATGAGCAGTTCTTC.

The gene calls are TRBV11-2 and TRBJ2-7, with TRBD2 matching over 9 bases. V lost 5 bases, J lost 2 bases, and 4 bases stayed unmatched. The CDR3 covers 14 residues. Germline CDR1 reads SGHAT; CDR2 reads FQNNGV. The CDR3 DNA follows: TGTGCCAGCAGCCGCAGCGGGAGGACCTACGAGCAGTACTTC. It encodes CASSRSGRTYEQYF.

This clone turned up a few times. The chain employs TRBV27 and TRBJ1-6; D possibly corresponds to TRBD1 (5 bases). From germline, CDR1 is MNHEY and CDR2 SMNVEV (reference sequence). CDR3 length equals 13 residues. V was clipped by 6 bases and J by 14 bases, with 17 bases between them. The CDR3 DNA sequence: TGTGCCAGCAGGCCCGTGGCCAAGGGGACCCTCCACTTT. This translates into CASRPVAKGTLHF.

J is TRBJ1-2 and V is TRBV19, with D possibly being TRBD1 (5 bases). In germline, CDR1 is LNHDA, CDR2 SQIVND (reference sequence). There are 13 residues in the CDR3. V gave up 7 bases and J gave up 5 bases, with 14 bases separating them. CDR3 DNA: TGTGCCAGTAAGGGGAACACCCTATATGGCTACACCTTC. Translated, it gives CASKGNTLYGYTF.

J is TRBJ1-5 and V is TRBV19, with D possibly being TRBD1 (5 bases). The CDR3 totals 15 residues. CDR1 and CDR2 (germline): LNHDA, SQIVND (reference sequence). The V gene lost 11 bases and the J gene lost 2 bases, with 19 bases spanning the gap. The CDR3 DNA reads as TGTGCCTCACATCCAAGGGGTATCGGCAATCAGCCCCAGCATTTT. This codes for CASHPRGIGNQPQHF. Together with reference TRBV19 and TRBJ1-5, the CDR3 gives the full variable domain: DGGITQSPKYLFRKEGQNVTLSCEQNLNHDAMYWYRQDPGQGLRLIYYSQIVNDFQKGDIAEGYSVSREKKESFPLTVTSAQKNPTAFYLCASHPRGIGNQPQHFGDGTRLSIL.

The gene calls are TRBV27 and TRBJ2-7; TRBD2 might be the D (6 bases). The V gene lost 5 bases and the J gene lost 4 bases, with 18 bases spanning the gap. CDR3 length equals 15 residues. The germline V gene encodes CDR1 MNHEY and CDR2 SMNVEV (reference sequence). The CDR3 region is CASSRLGGNSYEQYF. In nucleotides, the CDR3 is TGTGCCAGCAGTCGATTGGGGGGTAATTCGTACGAGCAGTACTTC.

The chain carries TRBV9 and TRBJ1-2, with a tentative D call TRBD1 (5 bases). CDR3 size: 15 residues. V was clipped by 4 bases and J by 8 bases, with 21 bases between them. The germline gives CDR1 SGDLS, CDR2 YYNGEE. The CDR3 sequence: CASSPREGQTSGYTF. CDR3 DNA sequence: TGTGCCAGCAGCCCGCGGGAGGGGCAGACGAGCGGCTACACCTTC.

The chain joins TRBV7-6 to TRBJ2-3; TRBD1 matches 8 bases. The CDR3 is 15 residues long. Germline assignment: CDR1 SGHVS and CDR2 FNYEAQ. Trimming at V came to 0 bases and at J to 5 bases, leaving 4 bases not matched to a gene. CDR3 coding DNA: TGTGCCAGCAGCTTAGCGCCCGGACAGGGAGATACGCAGTATTTT. This codes for CASSLAPGQGDTQYF.

The chain uses TRBV7-8 and TRBJ1-3; no definite D call. Germline V gives CDR1 SGHVS, CDR2 FQNEAQ. Trimming removed 8 bases from V and 0 bases from J, with 8 bases in between. The CDR3 has 13 residues. This chain's CDR3 is CASGSLSGNTIYF. CDR3 DNA: TGTGCCAGCGGTTCACTCTCTGGAAACACCATATATTTT.

This chain connects TRBV6-4 to TRBJ2-1; the match to TRBD1 covers 9 bases. The V gene's germline CDR1 is MRHNA and CDR2 SNTAGT. The CDR3 is 15 amino acids. With V trimmed by 6 bases and J by 6 bases, 9 bases remained unmatched. As DNA, the CDR3 is TGTGCCAGCAGCAAGGGGGGACAGGGAGCCAATGAGCAGTTCTTC. It codes for CASSKGGQGANEQFF.

This chain joins TRBV7-9 and TRBJ2-2, with 7 bases aligning to TRBD1. CDR1 and CDR2 from the germline V gene are SEHNR and FQNEAQ (reference sequence). This CDR3 is built from 15 residues. V trimming: 6 bases; J trimming: 0 bases; junction bases outside the gene matches: 4. The CDR3 sequence is CASSQGQSNTGELFF. The CDR3 DNA is TGTGCCAGCAGTCAGGGACAGTCGAACACCGGGGAGCTGTTTTTT.

CDR3 region: CASSGGTSGRSNTGELFF. In DNA, the CDR3 is TGTGCCAGCAGCGGGGGGACTAGCGGGAGATCGAACACCGGGGAGCTGTTTTTT. This chain connects TRBV21-1 to TRBJ2-2; the listed D gene, TRBD2, was not tested against the DNA. TRBV21-1 is shown as a pseudogene. The CDR3 runs to 18 residues.

The rearrangement uses TRBV7-9 and TRBJ2-3; D possibly corresponds to TRBD2 (5 bases). Trimming shortened V by 3 bases and J by 4 bases, and 14 bases separated the two germline ends. The CDR3 runs 15 residues. The germline gives CDR1 SEHNR, CDR2 FQNEAQ (reference sequence). CDR3 protein: CASSFNSAGPDTQYF. Written as DNA, the CDR3 is TGTGCCAGCAGCTTCAACTCGGCGGGCCCAGATACGCAGTATTTT.

The V call is TRBV7-3, the J call TRBJ2-3; 8 bases agree with TRBD2. The CDR3 runs to 16 residues. Germline assignment: CDR1 SGHTA and CDR2 FQGTGA. V gave up 5 bases and J gave up 4 bases; unmatched junction bases: 11. The CDR3 coding sequence is TGTGCCAGCAGCGCTCGGGGGGGCCGGGCCCCAGATACGCAGTATTTT. Amino acids: CASSARGGRAPDTQYF.

This clone was seen only once. V and J are TRBV14 and TRBJ1-3; D uncertain. V was clipped by 3 bases and J by 1 base, with 10 bases between them. CDR3 length: 15 amino acids. Germline CDR1 SGHDN, CDR2 FVKESK. This CDR3 is CASSHGVQSGNTIYF. The CDR3 nucleotides read TGTGCCAGCAGCCACGGGGTACAATCTGGAAACACCATATATTTT.

The chain recombines TRBV25-1 with TRBJ2-5; D may be TRBD2 (6 bases). V gave up 3 bases and J gave up 5 bases, with 16 bases separating them. The germline gives CDR1 MGHDK, CDR2 SYGVNS. The CDR3 runs 15 residues. In DNA, the CDR3 is TGTGCCAGCAGTGATGGGGGGAACCCCAGGGAGACCCAGTACTTC. It is translated as CASSDGGNPRETQYF.